These 18 T cell receptor beta chains were sequenced from one sample in a study of response to subunit inactivated influenza vaccine. MiXCR, run by TCRdb on the RT-PCR reads, gives a single entry per CDR3 protein. The sample shows approximately 530,000 distinct CDR3 sequences, around 8% of them seen only once. The sample consisted of PBMCs from blood, taken less than 30 months after vaccination. These receptors all stem from a man between 50 and 75 years old who received an inactivated influenza vaccine.

This clonotype was recorded at least ten times. The chain employs TRBV24-1 and TRBJ2-3; no definite D call. CDR3 length: 12 amino acids. Germline V gene lookup returns CDR1 KGHDR and CDR2 SFDVKD. V lost 4 bases and J lost 2, with 3 bases in between. The chain's CDR3 is CATSEITDTQYF. Here the CDR3 DNA reads TGTGCCACCAGTGAAATCACAGATACGCAGTATTTT.

The genes are TRBV6-5 and TRBJ2-1, with D maybe TRBD1 (7 bases). The CDR3 is 15 amino acids. Trimming removed 2 bases at V and 2 bases at J, with 10 bases between. Germline lookup yields CDR1 MNHEY and CDR2 SVGAGI. The CDR3 here is CASSYPGGPYNEQFF. CDR3 DNA sequence: TGTGCCAGCAGTTACCCAGGGGGGCCCTACAATGAGCAGTTCTTC.

In this sample, this clonotype turned up many times. The V and J genes are TRBV6-5 and TRBJ1-1, with D perhaps TRBD1 (5 bases). This CDR3 comprises 14 residues. The V end was cut by 4 bases, the J end by 0 bases, with 9 bases between. CDR1 and CDR2 (germline): MNHEY, SVGAGI. For the CDR3, the DNA is TGTGCCAGCAGTTGGGGGGGGTTGAACACTGAAGCTTTCTTT. It yields the protein CASSWGGLNTEAFF.

The CDR3 nucleotides are TGCAGTGCTAGAGATCCCCGTCGGCGGCCCGGGGAGCTGTTTTTT. Protein: CSARDPRRRPGELFF. The chain recombines TRBV20-1 with TRBJ2-2; D is uncertain. Germline CDR1 is DFQATT and CDR2 is SNEGSKA (reference sequence). The V gene lost 0 bases and the J gene lost 6 bases, with 14 bases spanning the gap. This CDR3 spans 15 amino acids.

The rearrangement uses TRBV7-9 and TRBJ1-4; TRBD1 aligns across 7 bases. Germline CDR1 reads SEHNR; CDR2 reads FQNEAQ (reference sequence). The CDR3 is made up of 15 amino acids. V was clipped by 4 bases and J by 5 bases; unmatched bases: 7. The CDR3 loop reads CASSSVRTGNEKLFF. CDR3 DNA: TGTGCCAGCAGCTCTGTCCGGACAGGCAATGAAAAACTGTTTTTT.

Many counts were recorded for this clonotype. V is TRBV15 and J is TRBJ1-6, with 8 positions matching TRBD1. Trimming at V came to 6 bases and at J to 8 bases, leaving 3 bases not matched to a gene. The germline gives CDR1 LNHNV, CDR2 YYDKDF (reference sequence). This CDR3 has 13 residues. Here the CDR3 reads CATRDRVYSPLHF. CDR3 coding DNA: TGTGCCACCAGGGACAGGGTTTATTCACCCCTCCACTTT.

This clonotype has a handful of counts. J is TRBJ2-1 and V is TRBV7-2; no clear D. This CDR3 is built from 15 residues. Germline lookup yields CDR1 SGHTA and CDR2 FQGNSA. The V end was cut by 6 bases, the J end by 6 bases, with 18 bases between. CDR3 protein: CASRSSIMGVNEQFF. CDR3 in DNA: TGTGCCAGCAGGTCCAGCATAATGGGTGTCAATGAGCAGTTCTTC.

This clonotype appeared many times. The genes are TRBV28 and TRBJ2-3, with D possibly matching TRBD2 (5 bases). The CDR3 is 15 residues long. Trimming took off 3 bases at V and 2 bases at J, with 12 bases between the two ends. Germline assignment: CDR1 MDHEN and CDR2 SYDVKM. CDR3 loop: CASSFTLDHTDTQYF. The CDR3 DNA reads as TGTGCCAGCAGTTTCACACTAGACCACACAGATACGCAGTATTTT. Full variable domain (remainder filled in from reference TRBV28 and TRBJ2-3): DVKVTQSSRYLVKRTGEKVFLECVQDMDHENMFWYRQDPGLGLRLIYFSYDVKMKEKGDIPEGYSVSREKKERFSLILESASTNQTSMYLCASSFTLDHTDTQYFGPGTRLTVL.

This clonotype has a count of ten or more. This sequence joins TRBV5-1 and TRBJ2-3, with TRBD2 as a possible D gene (5 bases). The V gene's germline CDR1 is SGHRS and CDR2 YFSETQ. V was clipped by 2 bases and J by 1 base, with 11 bases between them. There are 15 residues in the CDR3. The CDR3 coding sequence is TGCGCCAGCAGCTTAGGAAATAGCGGCACAGATACGCAGTATTTT. Protein sequence: CASSLGNSGTDTQYF.

The V and J genes are TRBV6-2 or TRBV6-3 and TRBJ2-1; 7 nucleotides align to TRBD2. From germline, CDR1 is MNHEY and CDR2 SVGEGT. The CDR3 runs 15 residues. Trimming took 2 bases from V and 6 from J; bases not matched to a gene: 7. DNA of the CDR3: TGTGCCAGCAGTTACGGGCTAGCGGTAAGCAATGAGCAGTTCTTC. As protein: CASSYGLAVSNEQFF.

The chain has TRBV7-9 and TRBJ2-7; 7 bases line up with TRBD2. This CDR3 has 13 amino acids. Germline loops: CDR1 SEHNR, CDR2 FQNEAQ (reference sequence). The trim removed 3 bases at V and 5 bases at J, leaving 4 bases unmatched. In nucleotides, the CDR3 is TGTGCCAGCAGCTTTGGGGGAGGGGACGAGCAGTACTTC. Encoded protein: CASSFGGGDEQYF.

The chain is built from TRBV27 and TRBJ2-3; a weak D match, TRBD1 (5 bases). The CDR3 has 15 residues. From germline, CDR1 is MNHEY and CDR2 SMNVEV (reference sequence). Between the trimmed V and J ends, which lost 6 bases and 6 bases, there was a span of 19 bases. CDR3 protein: CASRNQGFLTDTQYF. In nucleotides, the CDR3 is TGTGCCAGCAGAAATCAGGGCTTTTTAACGGATACGCAGTATTTT.

This clonotype was seen ten or more times. In DNA, the CDR3 is TGCAGTGCTAGGTTCCCTCTGGGCAACACCGGGGAGCTGTTTTTT. This translates into CSARFPLGNTGELFF. This sequence joins TRBV20-1 and TRBJ2-2; unclear D gene. Trimming pared 3 bases from V and 2 bases from J, leaving 13 bases between. This CDR3 has 15 amino acids. Germline CDR1 reads DFQATT; CDR2 reads SNEGSKA (reference sequence).

This clonotype has a count of ten or more. The chain joins TRBV4-3 to TRBJ2-7; 10 bases map to TRBD1. Germline CDR1 is LGHNA and CDR2 is YSLEER. V shed 4 bases and J 5 bases; nucleotides not matched to a gene: 11. CDR3 length: 16 amino acids. The CDR3 protein is CASSRWDRGHRNEQYF. The CDR3 bases are TGCGCCAGCAGCCGATGGGACAGGGGACATAGGAACGAGCAGTACTTC.

This clonotype was seen many times. This chain links TRBV13 with TRBJ2-7, with D possibly being TRBD2 (5 bases). CDR3 length: 12 residues. Germline V gene sequence: CDR1 PRHDT, CDR2 FYEKMQ (reference sequence). V was cut by 6 bases and J by 2 bases, with 8 bases left in between. The CDR3 loop reads CASSPAAYEQYF. In DNA, the CDR3 is TGTGCCAGCAGTCCAGCGGCCTACGAGCAGTACTTC.

This clonotype was counted a few times. This chain links TRBV5-1 with TRBJ2-7; 8 bases align to TRBD1. The germline CDR1 and CDR2 sequences are SGHRS and YFSETQ. The CDR3 length is 14 residues. Trimming took 0 bases from V and 5 from J; bases not matched to a gene: 4. The CDR3 loop reads CASSLDRGDDEQYF. The CDR3 DNA sequence: TGCGCCAGCAGCTTGGACAGGGGGGACGACGAGCAGTACTTC.

The genes are TRBV30 and TRBJ2-1; TRBD1 matches 9 bases. Germline V lookup: CDR1 GTSNPN, CDR2 SVGIG (reference sequence). The CDR3 is 14 residues long. The V segment lost 2 bases and the J segment 4 bases; nucleotides outside the gene matches: 3. The CDR3 sequence is CAWSTGGVYNEQFF. CDR3 DNA sequence: TGTGCCTGGAGTACAGGGGGCGTGTACAATGAGCAGTTCTTC.

This clonotype was seen many times. This chain links TRBV5-1 with TRBJ2-7; D gene uncertain. V was pared by 0 bases and J by 7 bases, with 17 bases between. The CDR3 runs 15 residues. Per germline, CDR1 SGHRS and CDR2 YFSETQ. Here the CDR3 reads CASSLVQTIRTEQYF. The CDR3 nucleotides are TGCGCCAGCAGCTTGGTTCAGACCATTAGAACAGAGCAGTACTTC.